Listed below are T cell receptor beta chains from one sample, sequenced in a study of cytomegalovirus exposure and HLA in healthy donors. Assay used: immunoSEQ multiplex PCR; TCRdb lists only in-frame clones, some missing. The ten most abundant clones cover about 6% of a sample with roughly 200,000 clones. Sequencing was performed on PBMCs. Receptors were obtained from a man aged 25 to 45 in good health and CMV-seronegative. Both conserved end residues are part of each CDR3. Each record gives: V gene, J gene, D gene, CDR3 protein, CDR3 DNA. The D gene is left open where the match is weak.

TRBV10-3	TRBJ1-1	TRBD1	CAISPGQGGEAFF	TGTGCCATCAGTCCGGGACAGGGGGGTGAAGCTTTCTTT
TRBV27	TRBJ2-6	-	CASSLSSSGANVLTF	TGTGCCAGCAGTTTATCGAGCTCTGGGGCCAACGTCCTGACTTTC
TRBV4-3	TRBJ1-3	-	CASSQDVFSGGNTIYF	TGCGCCAGCAGCCAGGATGTCTTTTCAGGAGGAAACACCATATATTTT
TRBV30	TRBJ2-3	-	CAWSVVYRLPDTQYF	TGTGCCTGGAGTGTAGTTTACCGACTACCAGATACGCAGTATTTT
TRBV5-1	TRBJ1-1	TRBD1	CASSWPTGANTEAFF	TGCGCCAGCAGCTGGCCGACAGGGGCGAACACTGAAGCTTTCTTT
TRBV28	TRBJ2-2	TRBD1	CATNRQGGTGELFF	TGTGCCACCAATAGACAGGGGGGCACCGGGGAGCTGTTTTTT
TRBV2	TRBJ1-2	-	CANAQASLYGYTF	TGTGCCAACGCCCAGGCATCCCTCTATGGCTACACCTTC
TRBV25-1	TRBJ1-2	TRBD1	CASTPTDRDNYGYTF	TGTGCCAGCACCCCTACCGACAGGGATAACTATGGCTACACCTTC
TRBV19	TRBJ1-2	-	CASSMRSWQRGYTF	TGTGCCAGTAGTATGAGGTCCTGGCAGCGGGGCTACACCTTC
TRBV19	TRBJ1-1	TRBD1	CASITGEAGKMNTEAFF	TGTGCCAGTATTACAGGGGAGGCAGGGAAAATGAACACTGAAGCTTTCTTT
TRBV4-2	TRBJ2-2	TRBD2	CASSQDYLAGTANTGELFF	TGTGCCAGCAGCCAAGATTACCTAGCGGGAACAGCGAACACGGGGGAGCTGTTTTTT
TRBV7-9	TRBJ1-6	TRBD1	CASSLRTGDSPLHF	TGTGCCAGCAGCCTCAGGACAGGGGATTCACCCCTCCACTTT
TRBV5-4	TRBJ1-2	TRBD1	CASSPGGTKRNYGYTF	TGTGCCAGCAGCCCAGGGGGAACGAAGCGAAACTATGGCTACACCTTC
TRBV27	TRBJ1-5	-	CASSLFPQPSNQPQHF	TGTGCCAGCAGTTTATTCCCACAGCCGAGCAATCAGCCCCAGCATTTT
TRBV7-9	TRBJ2-3	TRBD1	CASSLGWDSNFDTQYF	TGTGCCAGCAGCTTAGGGTGGGACAGTAATTTTGATACGCAGTATTTT
TRBV28	TRBJ2-7	-	CASSYSHSSYEQYF	TGTGCCAGCAGTTACTCTCATAGCTCCTACGAGCAGTACTTC
TRBV6-1	TRBJ1-5	TRBD1	CASRTGTADQPQHF	TGTGCCAGCAGGACAGGGACAGCCGATCAGCCCCAGCATTTT
TRBV4-2	TRBJ1-1	-	CASSQDRSGRGAFF	TGTGCCAGCAGCCAAGATCGAAGCGGCCGTGGAGCTTTCTTT
TRBV5-4	TRBJ1-3	-	CASSLAGGLGNTIYF	TGTGCCAGCAGCTTGGCTGGGGGCCTCGGAAACACCATATATTTT
TRBV27	TRBJ2-3	-	CASSLYELIGTDTQYF	TGTGCCAGCAGTTTGTATGAACTTATCGGCACAGATACGCAGTATTTT
TRBV30	TRBJ2-7	-	CAWSAAYEQYF	TGTGCCTGGAGTGCGGCCTACGAGCAGTACTTC
TRBV7-8	TRBJ2-6	TRBD1	CASSHDRVGANVLTF	TGTGCCAGCAGCCACGACAGGGTCGGGGCCAACGTCCTGACTTTC
TRBV6-5	TRBJ2-7	TRBD1	CASSYGTGNEQYF	TGTGCCAGCAGTTACGGGACAGGGAATGAGCAGTACTTC
TRBV5-8	TRBJ2-2	-	CASPQVTGELFF	TGTGCCAGCCCACAGGTGACCGGGGAGCTGTTTTTT